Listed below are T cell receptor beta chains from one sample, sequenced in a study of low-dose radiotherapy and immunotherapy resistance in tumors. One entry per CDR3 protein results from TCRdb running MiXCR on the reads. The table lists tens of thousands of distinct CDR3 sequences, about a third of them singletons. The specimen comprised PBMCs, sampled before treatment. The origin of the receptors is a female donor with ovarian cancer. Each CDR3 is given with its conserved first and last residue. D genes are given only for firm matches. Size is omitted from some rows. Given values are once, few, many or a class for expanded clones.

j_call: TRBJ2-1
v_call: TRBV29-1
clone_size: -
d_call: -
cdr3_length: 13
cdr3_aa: CSAVGSLYNEQFF
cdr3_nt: TGCAGCGCAGTGGGTTCCCTCTACAATGAGCAGTTCTTC

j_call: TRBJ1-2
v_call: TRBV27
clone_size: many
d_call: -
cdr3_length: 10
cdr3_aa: CASSSTGYTF
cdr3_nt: TGTGCCAGCAGTTCCACTGGCTACACCTTC

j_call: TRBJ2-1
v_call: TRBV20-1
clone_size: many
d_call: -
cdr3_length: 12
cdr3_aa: CSANHETDEQFF
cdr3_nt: TGCAGTGCAAACCACGAGACAGACGAGCAGTTCTTC

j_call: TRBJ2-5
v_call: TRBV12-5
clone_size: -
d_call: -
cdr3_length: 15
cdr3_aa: CASAGGTGHQETQYF
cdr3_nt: TGTGCTAGTGCCGGAGGGACGGGACATCAAGAGACCCAGTACTTC

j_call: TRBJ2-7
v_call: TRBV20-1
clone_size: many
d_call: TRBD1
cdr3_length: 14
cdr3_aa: CSARQQGAPYEQYF
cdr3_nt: TGCAGTGCTCGCCAACAGGGGGCCCCCTACGAGCAGTACTTC

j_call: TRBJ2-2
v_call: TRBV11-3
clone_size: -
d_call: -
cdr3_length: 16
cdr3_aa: CASSPPGQGPRELFFF
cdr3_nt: -

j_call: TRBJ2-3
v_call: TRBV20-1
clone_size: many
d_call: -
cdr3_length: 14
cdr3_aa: CSASPGAGTDTQYF
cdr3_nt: TGCAGTGCTAGCCCCGGGGCGGGCACAGATACGCAGTATTTT

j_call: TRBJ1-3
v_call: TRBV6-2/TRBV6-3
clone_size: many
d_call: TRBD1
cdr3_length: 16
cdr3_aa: CASSVAGTGSRHTIYF
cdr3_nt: TGTGCCAGCAGTGTAGCGGGGACAGGGAGTCGGCACACCATATATTTT

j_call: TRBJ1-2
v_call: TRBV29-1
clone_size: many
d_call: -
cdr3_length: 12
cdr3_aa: CSVEAGRYGYTF
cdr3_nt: TGCAGCGTTGAAGCCGGGAGATATGGCTACACCTTC

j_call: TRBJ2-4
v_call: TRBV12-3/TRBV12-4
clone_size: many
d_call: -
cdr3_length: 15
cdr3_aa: CASRESGDSGNIQYF
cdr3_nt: TGTGCCAGCAGGGAAAGCGGGGACAGCGGAAACATTCAGTACTTC

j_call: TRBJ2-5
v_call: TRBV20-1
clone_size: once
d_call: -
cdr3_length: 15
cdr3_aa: CSAQTSGDPRETQYF
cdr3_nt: TGCAGTGCTCAAACCTCCGGCGACCCGCGCGAGACCCAGTACTTC

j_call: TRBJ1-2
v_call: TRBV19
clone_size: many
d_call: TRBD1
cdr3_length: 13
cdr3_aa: CASRVRGADGYTF
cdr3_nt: TGTGCCAGTAGGGTCAGGGGGGCTGATGGCTACACCTTC

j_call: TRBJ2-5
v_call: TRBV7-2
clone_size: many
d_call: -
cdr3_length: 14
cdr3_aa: CASSRRSGQETQYF
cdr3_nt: TGTGCCAGCAGCAGACGCTCGGGCCAGGAGACCCAGTACTTC

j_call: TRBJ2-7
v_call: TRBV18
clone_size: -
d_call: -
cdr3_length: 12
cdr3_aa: CTSSLRQYEQYF
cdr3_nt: TGTACCAGCTCACTTCGACAGTACGAGCAGTACTTC

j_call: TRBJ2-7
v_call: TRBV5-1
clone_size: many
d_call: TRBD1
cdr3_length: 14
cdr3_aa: CASRPGQGMYEQYF
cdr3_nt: TGCGCCAGCAGGCCGGGACAGGGGATGTACGAGCAGTACTTC

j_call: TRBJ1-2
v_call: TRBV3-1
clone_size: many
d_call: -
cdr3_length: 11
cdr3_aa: CASSQVGGYTF
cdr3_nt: TGTGCCAGCAGCCAAGTGGGGGGCTACACCTTC

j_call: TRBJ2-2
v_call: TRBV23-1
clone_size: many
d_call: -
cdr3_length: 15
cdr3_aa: CASTSGSRTPGSCFF
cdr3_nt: -

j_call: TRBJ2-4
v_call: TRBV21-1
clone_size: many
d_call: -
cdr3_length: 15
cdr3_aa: CASSNHFQSRNIQYF
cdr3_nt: TGTGCCAGCAGCAACCACTTTCAGTCCCGAAACATTCAGTACTTC

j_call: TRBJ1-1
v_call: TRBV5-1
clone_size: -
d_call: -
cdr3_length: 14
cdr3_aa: CASSPVGGDTEAFF
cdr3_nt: TGCGCCAGCAGCCCGGTCGGGGGTGACACTGAAGCTTTCTTT

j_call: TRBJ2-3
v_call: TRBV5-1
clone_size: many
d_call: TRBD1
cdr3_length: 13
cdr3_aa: CASGQGASDTQYF
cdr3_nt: TGCGCCAGTGGACAGGGGGCGTCAGATACGCAGTATTTT

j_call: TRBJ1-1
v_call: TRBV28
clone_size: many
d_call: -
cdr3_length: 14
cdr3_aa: CASSLTPPGRRAFF
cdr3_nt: TGTGCCAGCAGTTTGACCCCCCCGGGGAGGAGAGCTTTCTTT

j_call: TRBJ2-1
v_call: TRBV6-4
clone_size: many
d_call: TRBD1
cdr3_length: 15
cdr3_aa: CASSDGQGDYNEQFF
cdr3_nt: TGTGCCAGCAGTGACGGACAGGGAGACTACAATGAGCAGTTCTTC

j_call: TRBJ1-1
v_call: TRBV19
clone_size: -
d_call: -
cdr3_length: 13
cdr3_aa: CASREIGDTEAFF
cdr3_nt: TGTGCCAGTCGAGAGATTGGGGACACTGAAGCTTTCTTT

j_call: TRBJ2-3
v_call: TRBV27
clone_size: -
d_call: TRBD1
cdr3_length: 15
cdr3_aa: CASRDQGASTDTQYF
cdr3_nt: TGTGCCAGCAGAGACCAGGGGGCTAGCACAGATACGCAGTATTTT

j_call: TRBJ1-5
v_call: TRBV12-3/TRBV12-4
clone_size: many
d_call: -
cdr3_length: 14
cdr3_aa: CASSPRDTSGPQHF
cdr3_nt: TGTGCCAGCAGTCCCAGGGACACCTCGGGGCCCCAGCATTTT

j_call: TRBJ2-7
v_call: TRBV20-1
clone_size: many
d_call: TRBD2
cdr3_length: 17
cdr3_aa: CSASLGLAGAPNYEQYF
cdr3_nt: TGCAGTGCTAGCCTGGGACTAGCGGGCGCCCCCAACTACGAGCAGTACTTC

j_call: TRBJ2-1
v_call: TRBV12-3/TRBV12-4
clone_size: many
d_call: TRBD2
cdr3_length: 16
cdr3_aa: CASSSHGSGIWAEQFF
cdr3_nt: TGTGCCAGCAGCTCCCACGGGAGCGGGATCTGGGCTGAGCAGTTCTTC

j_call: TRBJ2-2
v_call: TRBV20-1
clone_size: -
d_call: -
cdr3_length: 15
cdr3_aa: CSAREDNTNTGELFF
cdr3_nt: TGCAGTGCTAGGGAGGACAACACGAACACCGGGGAGCTGTTTTTT

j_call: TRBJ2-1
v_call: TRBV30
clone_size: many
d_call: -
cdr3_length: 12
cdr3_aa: CAWSPQGGEQFF
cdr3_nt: TGTGCCTGGAGTCCACAGGGCGGTGAGCAGTTCTTC

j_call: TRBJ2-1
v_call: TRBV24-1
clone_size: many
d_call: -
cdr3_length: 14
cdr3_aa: CATSDSGLSDEQFF
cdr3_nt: TGTGCCACCAGTGATTCGGGACTCTCCGATGAGCAGTTCTTC